Listed here are 16 T cell receptor beta chains from one sample, sequenced in a study of T cells in localized non-small cell lung cancer. This table comes from immunoSEQ multiplex PCR, and its TCRdb copy is limited to in-frame clones, with some not included. The data contain tens of thousands of clones, 75% to 90% of them seen just once; the ten biggest clones take up approximately 6.6%. Sequenced material: peripheral blood, taken before any cancer treatment. The receptor source for this set is a man aged 40 to 70 with stage I lung adenocarcinoma.

This rearrangement joins TRBV10-3 to TRBJ1-2, with 7 bases that match TRBD1. The germline V gene encodes CDR1 ENHRY and CDR2 SYGVKD. Trimming took 1 base from V and 7 from J; bases not matched to a gene: 9. This CDR3 comprises 15 residues. As DNA, the CDR3 is TGTGCCATCAGTGAGTACGGACAGGCGCTTCGTGGCTACACCTTC. It encodes CAISEYGQALRGYTF.

The chain has TRBV9 and TRBJ2-1; TRBD2 might be the D (5 bases). V was pared by 4 bases and J by 3 bases, with 14 bases between. CDR3 length: 15 residues. Germline V gives CDR1 SGDLS, CDR2 YYNGEE. The CDR3 is CASSPRGQDYNEQFF. CDR3 coding DNA: TGTGCCAGCAGCCCGAGAGGGCAGGACTACAATGAGCAGTTCTTC. Drawing the rest from reference TRBV9 and TRBJ2-1, the complete variable domain is DSGVTQTPKHLITATGQRVTLRCSPRSGDLSVYWYQQSLDQGLQFLIQYYNGEERAKGNILERFSAQQFPDLHSELNLSSLELGDSALYFCASSPRGQDYNEQFFGPGTRLTVL.

The chain combines TRBV5-1 with TRBJ2-4; 8 positions match TRBD1. This CDR3 comprises 17 residues. Germline assignment: CDR1 SGHRS and CDR2 YFSETQ. V gave up 0 bases and J gave up 6 bases; unmatched junction bases: 11. In DNA, the CDR3 is TGCGCCAGCAGCTTGGCCAGGAGGCAGGGGGCAGGAAACATTCAGTACTTC. Protein product: CASSLARRQGAGNIQYF.

The J gene is TRBJ2-1, the V gene TRBV7-2, with 14 bases lining up with TRBD2. The CDR3 runs to 14 residues. Per the germline V gene, CDR1 is SGHTA and CDR2 is FQGNSA. V trimming: 6 bases; J trimming: 10 bases; junction bases outside the gene matches: 5. CDR3 sequence reads: CASRGLAGEREQFF. In DNA form, the CDR3 reads TGTGCCAGCAGGGGACTAGCGGGAGAGCGGGAGCAGTTCTTC.

The chain recombines TRBV28 with TRBJ1-1, with no clear D. The CDR3 totals 13 residues. The V and J ends lost 7 bases and 2 bases respectively, with 11 bases between them. From germline, CDR1 is MDHEN and CDR2 SYDVKM. CDR3: CASTRSGNTEAFF. The CDR3 DNA reads as TGTGCCAGCACGAGATCTGGTAACACTGAAGCTTTCTTT.

J is TRBJ2-7 and V is TRBV27; 7 bases fit TRBD1. Trimming at V came to 5 bases and at J to 3 bases, leaving 7 bases not matched to a gene. The CDR3 consists of 14 residues. CDR1 and CDR2 (germline): MNHEY, SMNVEV (reference sequence). This chain's CDR3 is CASSPGTVFYEQYF. The CDR3 bases are TGTGCCAGCAGTCCTGGGACAGTATTCTACGAGCAGTACTTC.

The chain is built from TRBV5-1 and TRBJ2-7; 7 bases align to TRBD1. In germline, CDR1 is SGHRS, CDR2 YFSETQ. The CDR3 has 13 amino acids. J was trimmed by 6 bases and V by 7 bases; bases with no gene match: 10. CDR3 sequence (DNA): TGCGCCAGCTCGAGCACAGGGGAAGGCGAGCAGTACTTC. Its protein product is CASSSTGEGEQYF.

V is TRBV28 and J is TRBJ2-3, with no clear D. CDR3 length equals 15 residues. Trimming took off 3 bases at V and 2 bases at J, with 12 bases between the two ends. The V gene's germline CDR1 is MDHEN and CDR2 SYDVKM. The CDR3 DNA reads TGTGCCAGCAGTTTTGAACAGAGATACACAGATACGCAGTATTTT. Protein product: CASSFEQRYTDTQYF.

CDR3 nucleotide sequence: TGTGCCAGCAGAATGCAGGGGTACACTGAAGCTTTCTTT. Protein product: CASRMQGYTEAFF. V is TRBV28 and J is TRBJ1-1; tentatively, D is TRBD1 (6 bases). V was trimmed by 6 bases and J by 3 bases, leaving 11 bases between them. The CDR3 is 13 amino acids. Germline lookup yields CDR1 MDHEN and CDR2 SYDVKM.

The chain has TRBV4-1 and TRBJ2-3; D gene ambiguous. This CDR3 spans 15 amino acids. The germline V gene encodes CDR1 MGHRA and CDR2 YSYEKL. V dropped 4 bases and J dropped 10 bases, with 21 bases sitting between them. The CDR3 protein is CASSPSREGKRAQYF. Written as DNA, the CDR3 is TGCGCCAGCAGCCCTAGTAGGGAAGGGAAAAGAGCGCAGTATTTT.

A remark on this clone: The same CDR3 arises from other DNA sequences in this sample as well. The V and J genes are TRBV28 and TRBJ1-5; unclear D gene. V was clipped by 5 bases and J by 5 bases, with 4 bases between them. Germline assignment: CDR1 MDHEN and CDR2 SYDVKM. The length of the CDR3 is 11 residues. CDR3 bases: TGTGCCAGCAGTCCTGATCAGCCCCAGCATTTT. It yields the protein CASSPDQPQHF. The full variable domain, its missing parts supplied by reference TRBV28 and TRBJ1-5, is DVKVTQSSRYLVKRTGEKVFLECVQDMDHENMFWYRQDPGLGLRLIYFSYDVKMKEKGDIPEGYSVSREKKERFSLILESASTNQTSMYLCASSPDQPQHFGDGTRLSIL.

The genes are TRBV10-3 and TRBJ2-7, with TRBD2 matching 10 bases. This CDR3 is 13 amino acids long. The V gene end was trimmed by 7 bases and the J gene end by 6 bases; junction bases not matched to a gene: 6. CDR1 is ENHRY, CDR2 SYGVKD, per germline. DNA for the CDR3: TGTGCCATCACCGGGACTAGCGCGGGCGAGCAGTACTTC. Translating it yields CAITGTSAGEQYF.

The chain is built from TRBV5-8 and TRBJ1-4; TRBD1 matches at 10 bases. V lost 4 bases and J lost 5; bases outside the gene matches: 2. The CDR3 sequence is 14 residues long. Germline V gene sequence: CDR1 SGHTS, CDR2 YDEGEE. This CDR3 is CASSLGQGNEKLFF. CDR3 DNA: TGTGCCAGCAGCCTGGGACAGGGGAATGAAAAACTGTTTTTT.

This chain links TRBV27 with TRBJ2-3, with 10 positions matching TRBD2. The junction had 6 bases not matched to a gene; V was cut back by 6 bases and J by 3 bases. Germline CDR1 is MNHEY and CDR2 is SMNVEV (reference sequence). The CDR3 runs 15 residues. The CDR3 DNA sequence: TGTGCCAGCAGCACTAGCGGGAAACTAACAGATACGCAGTATTTT. It yields the protein CASSTSGKLTDTQYF.

The CDR3 protein is CASSQDQAYGYTF. CDR3 DNA sequence: TGTGCCAGCAGCCAAGATCAGGCCTATGGCTACACCTTC. The chain is built from TRBV4-2 and TRBJ1-2; D ambiguous. The germline V and J ends were trimmed by 0 bases and 4 bases, with 6 bases remaining between them. CDR3 length equals 13 residues. Germline loops: CDR1 LGHNA, CDR2 YNFKEQ.

The genes are TRBV2 and TRBJ2-1; D remains unclear. Germline CDR1 is SNHLY and CDR2 is FYNNEI. V gave up 3 bases and J gave up 2 bases, with 8 bases separating them. The CDR3 extends over 14 amino acids. The CDR3 nucleotides are TGTGCCAGCAGTGATAGGGCGGCCTACAATGAGCAGTTCTTC. Its translation: CASSDRAAYNEQFF.